Sequencing of this TCR beta chain was carried out in a study of vaccination and CD4 T cells after COVID-19. Germline V gene data show CDR1 as SQVTM and CDR2 as ANQGSEA. The CDR3 contains 16 residues. V dropped 6 bases and J dropped 3; count of bases not matched to a gene: 16. The Oncomine TCR Beta short-read assay was what sequenced the DNA obtained from cultured CD4+ T cells. Scientists extracted genomic DNA from CD4+ T cells grown in culture. TCRdb re-called the PCR reads with MiXCR, one entry per CDR3 protein. The table records 15,000 to 20,000 distinct CDR3 sequences, over 45% of them present only once. This clonotype was counted only a few times. Its antigen is unknown. Treatment of the sample: roughly ten-day PBMC culture with coronavirus spike peptide pools or control peptides (ViraFEST assay). Using peptide pools, antigen-specific T cells were expanded in ViraFEST before TCRs were sequenced. Positive PCR tests came between March and December 2020, ahead of the US Alpha, Beta and Delta variants.

This rearrangement joins TRBV29-1 to TRBJ1-1; TRBD1 matches 7 bases. The clonotype comes from a human donor who had recovered from COVID-19. Sequenced: CD4+ T cells from blood, cultured in vitro. For the CDR3, the DNA is TGCAGCGTGGAGGGGGCAGGGGCTGGGAGTTACACTGAAGCTTTCTTT. Translating it yields CSVEGAGAGSYTEAFF.